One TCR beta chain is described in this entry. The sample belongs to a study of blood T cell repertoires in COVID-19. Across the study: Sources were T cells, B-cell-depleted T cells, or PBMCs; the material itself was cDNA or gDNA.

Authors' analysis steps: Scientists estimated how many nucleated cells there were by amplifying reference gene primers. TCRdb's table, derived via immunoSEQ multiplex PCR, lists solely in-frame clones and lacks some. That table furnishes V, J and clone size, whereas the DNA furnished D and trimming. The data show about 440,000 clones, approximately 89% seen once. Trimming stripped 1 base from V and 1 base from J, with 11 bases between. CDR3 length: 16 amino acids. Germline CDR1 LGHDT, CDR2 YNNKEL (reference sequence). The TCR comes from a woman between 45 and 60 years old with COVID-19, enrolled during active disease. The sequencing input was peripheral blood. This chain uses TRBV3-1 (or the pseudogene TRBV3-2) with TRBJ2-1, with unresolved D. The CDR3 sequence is CASSQGLPNSYNEQFF. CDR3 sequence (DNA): TGTGCCAGCAGCCAAGGCCTACCGAATTCCTACAATGAGCAGTTCTTC.